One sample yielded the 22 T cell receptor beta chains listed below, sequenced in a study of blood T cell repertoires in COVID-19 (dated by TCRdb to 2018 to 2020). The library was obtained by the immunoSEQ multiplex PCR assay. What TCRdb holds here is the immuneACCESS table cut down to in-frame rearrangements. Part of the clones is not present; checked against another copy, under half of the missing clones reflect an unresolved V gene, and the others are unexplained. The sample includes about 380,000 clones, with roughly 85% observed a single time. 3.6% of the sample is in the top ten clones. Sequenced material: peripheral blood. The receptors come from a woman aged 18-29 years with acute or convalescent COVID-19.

The CDR3 is CASSQDNGALNTEAFF. CDR3 coding DNA: TGCGCCAGCAGCCAAGATAATGGGGCTTTGAACACTGAAGCTTTCTTT. The rearrangement joins TRBV4-1 to TRBJ1-1, with a possible D match to TRBD1 (5 bases). The germline V gene has CDR1 MGHRA and CDR2 YSYEKL. V was shortened by 0 bases and J by 0 bases, with 11 bases between the two germline ends. The length of the CDR3 is 16 residues.

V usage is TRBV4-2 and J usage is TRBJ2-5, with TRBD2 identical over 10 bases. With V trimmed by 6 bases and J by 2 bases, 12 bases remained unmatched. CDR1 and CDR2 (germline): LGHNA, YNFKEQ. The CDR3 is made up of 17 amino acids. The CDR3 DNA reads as TGTGCCAGCAGGCGAGGGACTAGCGAGACGGGACAAGAGACCCAGTACTTC. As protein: CASRRGTSETGQETQYF.

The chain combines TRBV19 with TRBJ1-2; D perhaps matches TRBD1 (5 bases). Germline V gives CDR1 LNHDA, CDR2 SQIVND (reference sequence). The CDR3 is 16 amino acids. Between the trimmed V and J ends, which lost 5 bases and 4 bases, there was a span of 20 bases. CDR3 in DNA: TGTGCCAGTAGTCACCGCACTGTGAGGGGACTCTATGGCTACACCTTC. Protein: CASSHRTVRGLYGYTF.

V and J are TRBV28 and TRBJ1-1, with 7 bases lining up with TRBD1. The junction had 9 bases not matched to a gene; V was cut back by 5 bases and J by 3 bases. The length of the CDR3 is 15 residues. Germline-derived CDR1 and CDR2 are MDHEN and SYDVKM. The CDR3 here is CASSMTGRYYTEAFF. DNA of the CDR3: TGTGCCAGCAGTATGACAGGGCGGTATTACACTGAAGCTTTCTTT.

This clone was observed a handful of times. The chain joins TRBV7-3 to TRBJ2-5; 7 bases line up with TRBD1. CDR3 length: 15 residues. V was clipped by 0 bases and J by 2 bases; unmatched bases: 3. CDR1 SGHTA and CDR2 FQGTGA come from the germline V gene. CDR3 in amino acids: CASSLTGQQQETQYF. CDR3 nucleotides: TGTGCCAGCAGCTTAACGGGACAGCAACAAGAGACCCAGTACTTC.

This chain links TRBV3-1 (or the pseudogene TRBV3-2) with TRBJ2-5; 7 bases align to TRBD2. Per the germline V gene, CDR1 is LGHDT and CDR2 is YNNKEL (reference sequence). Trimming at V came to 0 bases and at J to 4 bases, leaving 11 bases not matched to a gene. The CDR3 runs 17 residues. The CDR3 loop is CASSQDRGGAIAETQYF. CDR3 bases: TGTGCCAGCAGCCAAGATCGGGGAGGGGCGATAGCAGAGACCCAGTACTTC.

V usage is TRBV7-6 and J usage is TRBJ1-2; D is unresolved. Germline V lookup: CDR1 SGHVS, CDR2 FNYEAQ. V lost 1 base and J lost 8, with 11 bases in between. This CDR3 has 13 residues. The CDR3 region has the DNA TGTGCCAGCAGCTTAGGGGGAGTAAACGGCTACACCTTC. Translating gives CASSLGGVNGYTF.

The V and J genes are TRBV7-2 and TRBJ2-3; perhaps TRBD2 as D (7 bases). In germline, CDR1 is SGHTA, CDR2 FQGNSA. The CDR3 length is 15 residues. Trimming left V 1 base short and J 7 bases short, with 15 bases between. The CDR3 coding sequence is TGTGCCAGCAGCTTAGGGCGGGGGCCTGAGTATACGCAGTATTTT. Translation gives CASSLGRGPEYTQYF.

This CDR3 is CASSQGLRREGPGEQFF. Written as DNA, the CDR3 is TGCGCCAGCAGCCAAGGACTTCGGCGGGAGGGCCCAGGAGAGCAGTTCTTC. The rearrangement links TRBV4-1 to TRBJ2-1, with 9 positions matching TRBD2. The CDR3 runs 17 residues. V dropped 1 base and J dropped 10; count of bases not matched to a gene: 14. The V gene's germline CDR1 is MGHRA and CDR2 YSYEKL.

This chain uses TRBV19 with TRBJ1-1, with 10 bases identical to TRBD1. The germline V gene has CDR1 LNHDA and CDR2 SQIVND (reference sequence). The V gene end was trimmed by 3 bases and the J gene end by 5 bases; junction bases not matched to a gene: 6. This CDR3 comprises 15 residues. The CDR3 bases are TGTGCCAGTAGTATGACGGACAGGGGGTCTACTGAAGCTTTCTTT. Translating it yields CASSMTDRGSTEAFF.

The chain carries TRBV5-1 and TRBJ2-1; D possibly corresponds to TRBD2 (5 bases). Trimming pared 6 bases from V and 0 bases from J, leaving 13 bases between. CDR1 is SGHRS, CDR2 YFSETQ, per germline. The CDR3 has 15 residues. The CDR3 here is CASTLDSSSYNEQFF. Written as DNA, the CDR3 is TGCGCCAGCACCCTGGACTCGAGCTCCTACAATGAGCAGTTCTTC.

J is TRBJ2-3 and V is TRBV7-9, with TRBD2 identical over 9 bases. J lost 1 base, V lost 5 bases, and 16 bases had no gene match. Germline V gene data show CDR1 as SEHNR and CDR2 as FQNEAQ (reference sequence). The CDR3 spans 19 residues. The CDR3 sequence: CASSVRGGASGWGTDTQYF. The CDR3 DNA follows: TGTGCCAGCAGCGTCCGCGGGGGGGCTAGCGGCTGGGGCACAGATACGCAGTATTTT.

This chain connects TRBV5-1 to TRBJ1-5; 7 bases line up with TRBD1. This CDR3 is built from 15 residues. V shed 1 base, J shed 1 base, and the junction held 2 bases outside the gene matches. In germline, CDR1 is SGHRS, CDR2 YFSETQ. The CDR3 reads CASSLTGVSNQPQHF. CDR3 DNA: TGCGCCAGCAGCTTGACAGGGGTGAGCAATCAGCCCCAGCATTTT.

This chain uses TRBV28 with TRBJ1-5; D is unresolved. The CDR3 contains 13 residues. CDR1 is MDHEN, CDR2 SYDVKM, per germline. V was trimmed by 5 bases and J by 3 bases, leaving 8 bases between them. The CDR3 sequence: CASSGQFNQPQHF. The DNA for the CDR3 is TGTGCCAGCAGTGGGCAGTTCAATCAGCCCCAGCATTTT.

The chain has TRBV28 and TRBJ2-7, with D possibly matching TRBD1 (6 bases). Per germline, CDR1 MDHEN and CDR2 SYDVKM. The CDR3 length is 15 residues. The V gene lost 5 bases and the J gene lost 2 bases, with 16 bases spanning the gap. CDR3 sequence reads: CASSGGLGTPYEQYF. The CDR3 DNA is TGTGCCAGCAGTGGGGGCCTGGGCACCCCCTACGAGCAGTACTTC.

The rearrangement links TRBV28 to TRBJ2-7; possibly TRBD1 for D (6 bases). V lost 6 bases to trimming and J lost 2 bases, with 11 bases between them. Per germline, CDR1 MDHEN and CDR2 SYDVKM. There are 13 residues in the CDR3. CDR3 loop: CASSRQVTYEQYF. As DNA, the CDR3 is TGTGCCAGCAGCCGACAGGTTACCTACGAGCAGTACTTC. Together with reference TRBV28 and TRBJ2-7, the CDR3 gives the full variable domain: DVKVTQSSRYLVKRTGEKVFLECVQDMDHENMFWYRQDPGLGLRLIYFSYDVKMKEKGDIPEGYSVSREKKERFSLILESASTNQTSMYLCASSRQVTYEQYFGPGTRLTVT.

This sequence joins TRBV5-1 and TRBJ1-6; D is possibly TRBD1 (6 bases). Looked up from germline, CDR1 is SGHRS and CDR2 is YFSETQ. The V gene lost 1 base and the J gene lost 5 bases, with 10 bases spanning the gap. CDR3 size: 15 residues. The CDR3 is CASSLQGHDNSPLHF. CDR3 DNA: TGCGCCAGCAGCTTGCAGGGACACGATAATTCACCCCTCCACTTT.

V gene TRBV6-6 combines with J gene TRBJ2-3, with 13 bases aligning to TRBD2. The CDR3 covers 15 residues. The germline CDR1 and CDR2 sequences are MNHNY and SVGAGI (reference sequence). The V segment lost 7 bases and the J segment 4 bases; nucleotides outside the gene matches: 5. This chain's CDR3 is CASTKLAGGSDTQYF. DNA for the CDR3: TGTGCCAGCACCAAACTAGCGGGGGGGTCAGATACGCAGTATTTT.

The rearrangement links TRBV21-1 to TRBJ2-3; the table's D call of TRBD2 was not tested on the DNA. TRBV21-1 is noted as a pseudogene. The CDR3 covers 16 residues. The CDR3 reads CASSKGRSGKTDTQYF. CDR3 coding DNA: TGTGCCAGCAGCAAGGGGCGTAGCGGGAAAACAGATACGCAGTATTTT.

Written as DNA, the CDR3 is TGTGCCAGCAGCCCGGGGGGCGAGGAGACCCAGTACTTC. Translating gives CASSPGGEETQYF. This chain connects TRBV7-3 to TRBJ2-5; perhaps TRBD2 as D (7 bases). The CDR3 contains 13 residues. V lost 5 bases and J 5 bases, leaving 12 bases between the germline ends. Germline CDR1 is SGHTA and CDR2 is FQGTGA.

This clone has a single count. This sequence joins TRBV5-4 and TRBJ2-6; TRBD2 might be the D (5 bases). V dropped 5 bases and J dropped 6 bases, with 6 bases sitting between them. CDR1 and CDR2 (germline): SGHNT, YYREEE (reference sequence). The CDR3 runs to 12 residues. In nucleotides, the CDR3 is TGTGCCAGCAGGGGAGAGGCCAACGTCCTGACTTTC. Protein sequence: CASRGEANVLTF.

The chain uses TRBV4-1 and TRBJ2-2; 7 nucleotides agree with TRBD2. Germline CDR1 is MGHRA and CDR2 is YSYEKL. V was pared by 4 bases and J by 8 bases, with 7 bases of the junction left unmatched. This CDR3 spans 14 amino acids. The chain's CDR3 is CASSPIGRAGELFF. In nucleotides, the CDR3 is TGCGCCAGCAGCCCTATAGGGAGGGCGGGGGAGCTGTTTTTT.